These 3 T cell receptor beta chains came from one sample sequenced in a study of spatial heterogeneity in lung cancer. TCRdb recomputed calls from the 5' RACE reads with MiXCR, one row per CDR3 protein. The sample has tens of thousands of distinct CDR3 sequences, roughly 7% seen once. Time point defined: sample taken at primary tumor resection. Material for sequencing was whole RNA from tumor, nontumor lung or frozen PBMC, left unsorted. The sequencing used PBMCs, collected at surgery. These receptors were obtained from a female donor with early-stage non-small cell lung cancer.

There are many counts of this clonotype. V and J are TRBV30 and TRBJ2-6; 10 positions match TRBD1. V shed 2 bases and J 2 bases; nucleotides not matched to a gene: 3. Germline values: CDR1 GTSNPN, CDR2 SVGIG (reference sequence). This CDR3 spans 16 amino acids. The CDR3 DNA reads as TGTGCCTGGAGTCCAGGACAGGGGGCTGGGGCCAACGTCCTGACTTTC. Protein product: CAWSPGQGAGANVLTF.

The CDR3, as DNA: TGTGCCAGCAGCTCCGGGACGGGCTACGAGCAGTACTTC. This codes for CASSSGTGYEQYF. V is TRBV13 and J is TRBJ2-7; D may match TRBD1 or TRBD2 (5 bases each). The length of the CDR3 is 13 residues. Trimming left V 4 bases short and J 3 bases short, with 10 bases between. Germline V CDR1 and CDR2: PRHDT, FYEKMQ (reference sequence).

The gene calls are TRBV4-1 and TRBJ2-3; D is perhaps TRBD1 (6 bases). In germline, CDR1 is MGHRA, CDR2 YSYEKL. The CDR3 extends over 17 amino acids. Between the trimmed V and J ends, which lost 1 base and 6 bases, there was a span of 20 bases. The CDR3 nucleotides are TGCGCCAGCAGCCAAGGAGGGACATCGAGTGTAATGGATACGCAGTATTTT. Residues: CASSQGGTSSVMDTQYF.